These 27 T cell receptor beta chains were sequenced from one sample in a study of identical twins. TCRdb recomputed calls from the 5' RACE reads with MiXCR, one row per CDR3 protein. The sample lists 1.5 million to 2 million distinct CDR3 sequences; about 32% were seen once. The material sequenced was cord blood. The receptors derive from a newborn girl in good health.

The chain combines TRBV20-1 with TRBJ1-2, with D uncertain. The CDR3 sequence is 15 residues long. Trimming left V 0 bases short and J 4 bases short, with 15 bases between. CDR1 DFQATT and CDR2 SNEGSKA come from the germline V gene (reference sequence). The CDR3 sequence is CSARDPRRHAYGYTF. The CDR3 nucleotides are TGCAGTGCTAGAGATCCCCGCAGACATGCCTATGGCTACACCTTC.

This clonotype is a singleton in its sample. The gene calls are TRBV10-3 and TRBJ1-1, with no clear D. Germline V gene data show CDR1 as ENHRY and CDR2 as SYGVKD. CDR3 size: 14 residues. The germline V and J ends were trimmed by 6 bases and 3 bases, with 14 bases remaining between them. The CDR3 spells CAIRRRVADTEAFF. The CDR3 DNA is TGTGCCATCAGGCGCCGGGTGGCGGACACTGAAGCTTTCTTT.

This chain connects TRBV7-6 to TRBJ1-3; no reliable D call. Germline V gene lookup returns CDR1 SGHVS and CDR2 FNYEAQ. The CDR3 has 15 residues. V lost 1 base and J lost 0, with 7 bases in between. CDR3 nucleotides: TGTGCCAGCAGCTTAGTTAGGAGCTCTGGAAACACCATATATTTT. Amino acids: CASSLVRSSGNTIYF. The entire variable domain, with the rest obtained from reference TRBV7-6 and TRBJ1-3, is as follows: GAGVSQSPRYKVTKRGQDVALRCDPISGHVSLYWYRQALGQGPEFLTYFNYEAQQDKSGLPNDRFSAERPEGSISTLTIQRTEQRDSAMYRCASSLVRSSGNTIYFGEGSWLTVV.

V and J are TRBV27 and TRBJ2-7, with D perhaps TRBD1 (5 bases). The V gene's germline CDR1 is MNHEY and CDR2 SMNVEV (reference sequence). V gave up 6 bases and J gave up 4 bases, with 28 bases separating them. This CDR3 has 18 residues. DNA for the CDR3: TGTGCCAGCAGCAGTACACAGAAACACAGGTTCCCTTCGTACGAGCAGTACTTC. Its translation: CASSSTQKHRFPSYEQYF.

In this sample, this clonotype turned up a few times. The chain joins TRBV4-2 to TRBJ2-2; D remains unclear. Between the trimmed V and J ends, which lost 1 base and 6 bases, there was a span of 15 bases. CDR3 length: 16 amino acids. The germline CDR1 and CDR2 sequences are LGHNA and YNFKEQ. For the CDR3, the DNA is TGTGCCAGCAGCCAAGCACCCGGCCAGTTGGCCGGGGAGCTGTTTTTT. Protein product: CASSQAPGQLAGELFF.

This clonotype has ten or more counts. This rearrangement joins TRBV20-1 to TRBJ2-7; D perhaps matches TRBD2 (5 bases). V was shortened by 3 bases and J by 0 bases, with 12 bases between the two germline ends. This CDR3 is 14 amino acids long. The germline gives CDR1 DFQATT, CDR2 SNEGSKA (reference sequence). The CDR3 loop is CSASRDFSSYEQYF. In DNA, the CDR3 is TGCAGTGCTAGCCGGGATTTTAGCTCCTACGAGCAGTACTTC.

The CDR3 sequence is CASSFPLGIPGTSTDTQYF. CDR3 nucleotides: TGTGCCAGCAGCTTTCCGCTCGGCATTCCAGGCACTAGCACAGATACGCAGTATTTT. The chain uses TRBV7-8 and TRBJ2-3; D gene unclear. Trimming removed 3 bases from V and 0 bases from J, with 22 bases in between. The germline V gene encodes CDR1 SGHVS and CDR2 FQNEAQ. The CDR3 contains 19 residues.

The chain uses TRBV4-1 and TRBJ2-4; the match to TRBD1 covers 8 bases. CDR3 length: 14 residues. In germline, CDR1 is MGHRA, CDR2 YSYEKL. V lost 1 base to trimming and J lost 6 bases; unmatched junction nucleotides: 2. This CDR3 reads CASSQGQGRNIQYF. DNA for the CDR3: TGCGCCAGCAGCCAAGGACAGGGGAGAAACATTCAGTACTTC.

This clonotype occurred a few times. The J gene is TRBJ2-3, the V gene TRBV5-1; TRBD1 matches 10 bases. Looked up from germline, CDR1 is SGHRS and CDR2 is YFSETQ. Trimming removed 4 bases from V and 3 bases from J; junction bases left unmatched: 5. The CDR3 loop spans 15 amino acids. CDR3 nucleotides: TGCGCCAGCAGCGCGGGGACAGGGGTGACAGATACGCAGTATTTT. This gives the protein CASSAGTGVTDTQYF.

There are a few counts of this clonotype. This sequence joins TRBV20-1 and TRBJ2-7; maybe TRBD1 (6 bases). V gave up 2 bases and J gave up 7 bases, with 15 bases separating them. CDR1 is DFQATT and CDR2 is SNEGSKA in the germline V gene (reference sequence). The CDR3 consists of 13 residues. This chain's CDR3 is CSARRQGLWEQYF. The CDR3 nucleotides are TGCAGTGCTAGAAGGCAGGGGCTATGGGAGCAGTACTTC.

This clonotype has a handful of counts. The V and J genes are TRBV5-6 and TRBJ2-2; 8 bases agree with TRBD1. V lost 5 bases and J lost 4; bases outside the gene matches: 4. Germline V lookup: CDR1 SGHDT, CDR2 YYEEEE. The length of the CDR3 is 14 residues. The DNA of the CDR3 is TGTGCCAGCAGTTTCACAGGGGGCACCGGGGAGCTGTTTTTT. It translates to CASSFTGGTGELFF.

With regard to this clonotype: A clone one base away is much larger, so this may be a read error. The chain carries TRBV12-3 or TRBV12-4 and TRBJ2-3; 10 bases match TRBD1. This CDR3 is 15 amino acids long. The DNA for the CDR3 is TGTGCCAGCAGTTTATGGGACAGGGGCACAGATGCGCAGTATTTT. Amino acids: CASSLWDRGTDAQYF.

Details on this clonotype: This may be a read error, as it is one base from a much larger clone. This chain joins TRBV29-1 and TRBJ2-5, with D possibly matching TRBD2 (5 bases). The J call may not be correct, given that the DNA end is closer to TRBJ2-7. The CDR3 extends over 13 amino acids. Germline V gene lookup returns CDR1 SQVTM and CDR2 ANQGSEA. The chain's CDR3 is CCVESSDNYEQYF. As DNA, the CDR3 is TGCTGCGTTGAAAGTAGCGACAACTACGAGCAGTACTTC.

This chain uses TRBV7-2 with TRBJ2-7; D unresolved. CDR3 length equals 11 residues. V shed 10 bases and J shed 0 bases, with 7 bases lying between them. The germline CDR1 and CDR2 sequences are SGHTA and FQGNSA. The DNA of the CDR3 is TGTGCCACCACGAGCTCCTACGAGCAGTACTTC. Translation gives CATTSSYEQYF.

This clonotype has just a few counts. As DNA, the CDR3 is TGTGCCAGCAGTTTTGCCGGAGCTAATTCACCCCTCCACTTT. Its protein product is CASSFAGANSPLHF. V is TRBV12-3 or TRBV12-4 and J is TRBJ1-6; no clear D gene. The V gene lost 3 bases and the J gene lost 6 bases, with 9 bases spanning the gap. This CDR3 region has 14 residues.

The J gene is TRBJ1-5, the V gene TRBV20-1; D not certain. V was clipped by 0 bases and J by 3 bases, with 15 bases between them. Looked up from germline, CDR1 is DFQATT and CDR2 is SNEGSKA (reference sequence). The CDR3 runs 16 residues. The CDR3 sequence: CSAREGWVLLNQPQHF. The DNA of the CDR3 is TGCAGTGCTAGAGAAGGTTGGGTATTGCTCAATCAGCCCCAGCATTTT.

In its sample, this clonotype was seen many times. CDR3 sequence: CSATGGAYEQYF. CDR3 sequence (DNA): TGCAGTGCTACAGGGGGCGCCTACGAGCAGTACTTC. The rearrangement joins TRBV20-1 to TRBJ2-7; 8 nucleotides line up with TRBD1. Germline-derived CDR1 and CDR2 are DFQATT and SNEGSKA (reference sequence). The CDR3 is made up of 12 amino acids. With V trimmed by 4 bases and J by 2 bases, 1 base remained unmatched.

Worth noting for this clonotype: A read error may explain this, as a much larger clone is one base away. This chain connects TRBV7-2 to TRBJ2-7; 11 bases align to TRBD2. From germline, CDR1 is SGHTA and CDR2 FQGNSA. The CDR3 is 16 residues long. J was trimmed by 7 bases and V by 3 bases; bases with no gene match: 11. The CDR3 DNA follows: TGTGCCAGCAGCTTCCCGACTAGCGGGATCAACAATGAGCAGTACTTC. Translating it yields CASSFPTSGINNEQYF.

This clonotype was detected a few times. In DNA, the CDR3 is TGTGCCAGCAGTTTAAGCCCAAGGGAGCAGTTCTTC. This translates into CASSLSPREQFF. The chain couples TRBV27 to TRBJ2-1, with D hard to call. The CDR3 has 12 residues. CDR1 and CDR2 from the germline V gene are MNHEY and SMNVEV (reference sequence). V dropped 2 bases and J dropped 10 bases, with 9 bases sitting between them.

This clonotype came up a few times. The chain combines TRBV9 with TRBJ2-3, with TRBD1 identical over 8 bases. The CDR3 contains 16 residues. V dropped 3 bases and J dropped 0; count of bases not matched to a gene: 6. CDR1 is SGDLS, CDR2 YYNGEE, per germline. CDR3 protein: CASSGDRGPSTDTQYF. The CDR3 region has the DNA TGTGCCAGCAGCGGAGACAGGGGACCAAGCACAGATACGCAGTATTTT.

This clonotype was observed a handful of times. The chain uses TRBV5-1 and TRBJ1-1; 7 nucleotides match TRBD1. Germline loops: CDR1 SGHRS, CDR2 YFSETQ. The V segment lost 2 bases and the J segment 1 base; nucleotides outside the gene matches: 5. This CDR3 spans 15 amino acids. The chain's CDR3 is CASSLGDSANTEAFF. CDR3 nucleotide sequence: TGCGCCAGCAGCTTAGGGGACAGCGCGAACACTGAAGCTTTCTTT.

The sample holds a few counts of this clonotype. The chain recombines TRBV5-1 with TRBJ2-3; 8 nucleotides align to TRBD2. Losses at the gene ends were 5 bases for V and 0 bases for J; bases not matched to a gene: 8. Germline CDR1 SGHRS, CDR2 YFSETQ. This CDR3 contains 16 residues. The CDR3 DNA follows: TGCGCCAGCAGGGGAACAGGGACTAGAAGCACAGATACGCAGTATTTT. This codes for CASRGTGTRSTDTQYF.

The V and J genes are TRBV20-1 and TRBJ2-7, with 11 bases that match TRBD2. The length of the CDR3 is 13 residues. The trim removed 5 bases at V and 7 bases at J, leaving 7 bases unmatched. Germline CDR1 DFQATT, CDR2 SNEGSKA (reference sequence). Here the CDR3 reads CSAPLAGAREQYF. Here the CDR3 DNA reads TGCAGTGCTCCACTAGCGGGGGCCCGGGAGCAGTACTTC.

V is TRBV29-1 and J is TRBJ2-2; D perhaps matches TRBD1 (6 bases). V lost 4 bases and J lost 3, with 12 bases in between. The CDR3 extends over 14 amino acids. CDR1 is SQVTM, CDR2 ANQGSEA, per germline. CDR3 DNA sequence: TGCAGCGTTGCACAGGGATGGGACACCGGGGAGCTGTTTTTT. Residues: CSVAQGWDTGELFF.

This clonotype turned up a few times. The J gene is TRBJ2-5, the V gene TRBV3-1; no reliable D call. This CDR3 region has 16 residues. CDR1 is LGHDT, CDR2 YNNKEL, per germline (reference sequence). Trimming stripped 1 base from V and 2 bases from J, with 14 bases between. The chain's CDR3 is CASSQVVGSLQETQYF. CDR3 nucleotide sequence: TGTGCCAGCAGCCAAGTAGTTGGCAGTCTGCAAGAGACCCAGTACTTC.

There are many counts of this clonotype. The chain combines TRBV7-9 with TRBJ2-7; D gene ambiguous. The germline V gene has CDR1 SEHNR and CDR2 FQNEAQ (reference sequence). The CDR3 spans 13 residues. The V and J ends lost 2 bases and 3 bases respectively, with 8 bases between them. The DNA of the CDR3 is TGTGCCAGCAGCTTATCCTCCCACTACGAGCAGTACTTC. This codes for CASSLSSHYEQYF.

The J gene is TRBJ2-5, the V gene TRBV20-1, with TRBD2 matching 8 bases. Per the germline V gene, CDR1 is DFQATT and CDR2 is SNEGSKA (reference sequence). Germline trimming cut 7 bases from V and 11 bases from J; bases unmatched to any gene: 6. The CDR3 runs to 10 residues. This CDR3 is CSGTSGAQYF. The CDR3 DNA follows: TGCAGTGGTACTAGCGGCGCACAGTACTTC.